This TCR beta chain was identified in a study of T cell responses to AZD1222 COVID-19 vaccine. Study observations and caveats: White British ancestry dominated among donors, who included more females, and clonal diversity was possibly underestimated. Spike-specific TCR breadth and depth rose after two AZD1222 doses.

With 4 bases removed from V and 1 base from J, the gap between germline ends came to 5 bases. The germline CDR1 and CDR2 sequences are SGHTA and FQGNSA. This CDR3 region has 13 residues. Data came from immunoSEQ multiplex PCR; TCRdb stores just in-frame clones and leaves some out. The sample holds about 130,000 clones, 89% seen once. Pooled samples include second doses given at about 4 or 12 weeks. Regarding this clone: The antigen is undetermined.

The sample was peripheral blood, taken 28 days after the second AZD1222 dose. The receptor's source is an adult who received the AZD1222 COVID-19 vaccine. This rearrangement joins TRBV7-2 to TRBJ1-5; D unclear. The DNA for the CDR3 is TGTGCCAGCAGCTCGTCGAGCAATCAGCCCCAGCATTTT. Protein: CASSSSSNQPQHF.